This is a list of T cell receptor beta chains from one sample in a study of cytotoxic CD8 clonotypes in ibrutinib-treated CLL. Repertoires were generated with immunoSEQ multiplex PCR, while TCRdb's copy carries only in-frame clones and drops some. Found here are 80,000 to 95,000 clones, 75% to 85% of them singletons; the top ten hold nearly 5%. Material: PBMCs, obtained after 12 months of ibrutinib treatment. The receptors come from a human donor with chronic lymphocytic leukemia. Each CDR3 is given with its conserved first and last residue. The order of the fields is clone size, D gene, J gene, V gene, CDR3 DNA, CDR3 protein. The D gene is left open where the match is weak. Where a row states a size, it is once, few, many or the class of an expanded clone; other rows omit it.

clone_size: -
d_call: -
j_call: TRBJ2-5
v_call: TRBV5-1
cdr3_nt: TGCGCCAGCAGCTTGGCCGGGGCAGGGGAGACCCAGTACTTC
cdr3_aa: CASSLAGAGETQYF

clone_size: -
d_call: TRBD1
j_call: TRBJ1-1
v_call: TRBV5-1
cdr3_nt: TGCGCCAGCAGCTCAACAGGGGGCGCGGGCACTGAAGCTTTCTTT
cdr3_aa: CASSSTGGAGTEAFF

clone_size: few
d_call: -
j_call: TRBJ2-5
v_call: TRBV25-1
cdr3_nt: TGTGCCAGCAGTGAATATTACCCCGAGACCCAGTACTTC
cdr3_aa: CASSEYYPETQYF

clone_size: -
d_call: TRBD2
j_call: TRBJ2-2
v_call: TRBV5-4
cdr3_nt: TGTGCCAGCAGCTCGCCTCTAGCGGGGGTCACAACCGGGGAGCTGTTTTTT
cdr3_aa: CASSSPLAGVTTGELFF

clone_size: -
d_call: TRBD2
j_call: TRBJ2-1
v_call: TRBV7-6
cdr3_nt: TGTGCCAGCAGCTTGGGGGAGCTAGCGGGCCCCCTGGGGCAGTTCTTC
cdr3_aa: CASSLGELAGPLGQFF

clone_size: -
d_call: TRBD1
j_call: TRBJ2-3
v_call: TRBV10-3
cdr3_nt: TGTGCCATCAGTGAGCCGACCGGGACAGGGGATGATACGCAGTATTTT
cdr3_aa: CAISEPTGTGDDTQYF

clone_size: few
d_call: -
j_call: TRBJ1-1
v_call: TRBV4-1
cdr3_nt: TGCGCCAGCAGCGGGTTAACTGAAGCTTTCTTT
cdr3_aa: CASSGLTEAFF

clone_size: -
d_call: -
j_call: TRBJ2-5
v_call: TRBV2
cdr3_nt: TGTGCCAGCAGTGCCTCCCTGGAGACGGACCCTCAAGAGACCCAGTACTTC
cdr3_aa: CASSASLETDPQETQYF

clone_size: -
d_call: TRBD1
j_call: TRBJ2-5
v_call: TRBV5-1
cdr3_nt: TGCGCCAGCAGCACCCGGGACAGGGGAGAGACCCAGTACTTC
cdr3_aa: CASSTRDRGETQYF

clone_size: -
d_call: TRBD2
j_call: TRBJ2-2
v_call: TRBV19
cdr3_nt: TGTGCCAGTCGGGCGGGAGGTGCGATGGGGAACACCGGGGAGCTGTTTTTT
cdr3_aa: CASRAGGAMGNTGELFF

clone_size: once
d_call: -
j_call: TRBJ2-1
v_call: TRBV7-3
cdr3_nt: TGTGCCAGCGGTCGGGGCCCACTCAATGAGCAGTTCTTC
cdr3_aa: CASGRGPLNEQFF

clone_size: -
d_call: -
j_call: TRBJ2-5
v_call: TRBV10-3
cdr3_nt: TGTGCCATCGGAGGGACTGCGGAGACCCAGTACTTC
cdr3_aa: CAIGGTAETQYF